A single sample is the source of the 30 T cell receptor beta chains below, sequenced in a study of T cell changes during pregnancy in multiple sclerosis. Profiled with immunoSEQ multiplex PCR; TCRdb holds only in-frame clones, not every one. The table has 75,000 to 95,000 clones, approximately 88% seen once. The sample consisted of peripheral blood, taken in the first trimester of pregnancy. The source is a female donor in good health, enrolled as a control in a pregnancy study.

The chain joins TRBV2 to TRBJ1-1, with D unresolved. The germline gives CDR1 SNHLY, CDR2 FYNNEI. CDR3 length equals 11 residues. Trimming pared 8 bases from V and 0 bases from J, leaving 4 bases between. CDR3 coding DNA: TGTGCCAGCGAGATGAACACTGAAGCTTTCTTT. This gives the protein CASEMNTEAFF.

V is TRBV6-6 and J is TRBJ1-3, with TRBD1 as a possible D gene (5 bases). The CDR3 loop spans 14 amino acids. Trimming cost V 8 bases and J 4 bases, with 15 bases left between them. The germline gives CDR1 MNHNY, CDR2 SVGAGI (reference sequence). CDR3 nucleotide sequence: TGTGCCAGCGGCGGAGGGACGCGCGGAAACACCATATATTTT. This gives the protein CASGGGTRGNTIYF.

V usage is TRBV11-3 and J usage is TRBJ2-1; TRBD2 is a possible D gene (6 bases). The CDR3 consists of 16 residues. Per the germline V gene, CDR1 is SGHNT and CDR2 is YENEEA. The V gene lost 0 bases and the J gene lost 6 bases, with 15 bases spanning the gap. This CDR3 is CASSLEDRAGFNEQFF. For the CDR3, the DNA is TGTGCCAGCAGCTTAGAAGATCGGGCGGGATTCAATGAGCAGTTCTTC.

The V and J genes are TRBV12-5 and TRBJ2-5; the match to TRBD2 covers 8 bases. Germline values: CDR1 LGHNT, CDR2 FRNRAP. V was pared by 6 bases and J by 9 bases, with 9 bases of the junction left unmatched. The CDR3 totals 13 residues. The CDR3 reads CASGTQGLGAQYF. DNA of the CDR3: TGTGCTAGTGGGACTCAGGGACTAGGGGCCCAGTACTTC.

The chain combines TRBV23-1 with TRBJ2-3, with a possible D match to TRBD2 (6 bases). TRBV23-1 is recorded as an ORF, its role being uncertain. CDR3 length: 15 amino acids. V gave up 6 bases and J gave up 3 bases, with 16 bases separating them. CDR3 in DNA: TGCGCCAGCAGACGGCGGGACGGCCGTACAGATACGCAGTATTTT. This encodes CASRRRDGRTDTQYF.

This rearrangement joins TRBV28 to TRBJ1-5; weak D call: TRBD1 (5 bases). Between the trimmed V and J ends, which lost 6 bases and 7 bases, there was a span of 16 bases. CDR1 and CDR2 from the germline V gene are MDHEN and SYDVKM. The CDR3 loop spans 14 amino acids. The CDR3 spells CASRGREKRQPQHF. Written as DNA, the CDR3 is TGTGCCAGCAGGGGGCGAGAGAAGAGACAGCCCCAGCATTTT. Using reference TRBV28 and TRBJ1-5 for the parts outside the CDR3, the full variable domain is DVKVTQSSRYLVKRTGEKVFLECVQDMDHENMFWYRQDPGLGLRLIYFSYDVKMKEKGDIPEGYSVSREKKERFSLILESASTNQTSMYLCASRGREKRQPQHFGDGTRLSIL.

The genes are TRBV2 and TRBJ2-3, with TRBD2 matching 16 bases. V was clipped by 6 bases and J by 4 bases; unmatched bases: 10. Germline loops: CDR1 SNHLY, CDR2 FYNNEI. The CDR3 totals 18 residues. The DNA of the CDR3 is TGTGCCAGCAGCGGAGGGACTAGCGGGGGGGGCCGTGCAGATACGCAGTATTTT. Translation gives CASSGGTSGGGRADTQYF.

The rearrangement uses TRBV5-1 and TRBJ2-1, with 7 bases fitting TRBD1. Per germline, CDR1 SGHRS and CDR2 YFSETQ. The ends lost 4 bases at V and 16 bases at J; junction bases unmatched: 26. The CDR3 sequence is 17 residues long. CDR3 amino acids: CASSLGTAFRTLNPPFF. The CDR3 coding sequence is TGCGCCAGCAGCCTGGGGACAGCGTTCCGGACCCTTAATCCCCCCTTCTTC. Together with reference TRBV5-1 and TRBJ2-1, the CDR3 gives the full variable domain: KAGVTQTPRYLIKTRGQQVTLSCSPISGHRSVSWYQQTPGQGLQFLFEYFSETQRNKGNFPGRFSGRQFSNSRSEMNVSTLELGDSALYLCASSLGTAFRTLNPPFFGPGTRLTVL.

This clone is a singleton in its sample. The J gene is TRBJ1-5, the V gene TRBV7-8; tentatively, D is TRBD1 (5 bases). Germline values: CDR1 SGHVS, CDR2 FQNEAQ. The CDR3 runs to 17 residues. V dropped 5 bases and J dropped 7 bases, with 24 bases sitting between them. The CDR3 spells CASSTQNGGSAGQPQHF. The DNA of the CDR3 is TGTGCCAGCAGCACCCAAAACGGGGGGTCTGCCGGGCAGCCCCAGCATTTT.

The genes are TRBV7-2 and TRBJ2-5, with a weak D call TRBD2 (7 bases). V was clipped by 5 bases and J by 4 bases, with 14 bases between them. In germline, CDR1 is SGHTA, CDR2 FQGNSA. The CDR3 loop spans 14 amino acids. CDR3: CASSLGGRRETQYF. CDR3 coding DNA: TGTGCCAGCAGCCTCGGGGGGCGCCGAGAGACCCAGTACTTC.

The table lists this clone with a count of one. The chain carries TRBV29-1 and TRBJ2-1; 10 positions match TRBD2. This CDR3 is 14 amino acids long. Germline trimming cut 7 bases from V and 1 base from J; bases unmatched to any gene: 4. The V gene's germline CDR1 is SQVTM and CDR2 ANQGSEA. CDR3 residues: CSAGLAVSYNEQFF. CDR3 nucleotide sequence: TGCAGCGCCGGACTAGCGGTTTCCTACAATGAGCAGTTCTTC.

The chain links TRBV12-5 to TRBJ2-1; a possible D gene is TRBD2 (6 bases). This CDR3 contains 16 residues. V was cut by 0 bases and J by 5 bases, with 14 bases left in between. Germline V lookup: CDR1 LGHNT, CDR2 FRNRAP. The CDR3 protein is CASGLVLLARNNEQFF. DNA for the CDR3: TGTGCTAGTGGTTTGGTATTACTAGCTAGGAACAATGAGCAGTTCTTC. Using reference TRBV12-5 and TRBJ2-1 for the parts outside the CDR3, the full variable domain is DARVTQTPRHKVTEMGQEVTMRCQPILGHNTVFWYRQTMMQGLELLAYFRNRAPLDDSGMPKDRFSAEMPDATLATLKIQPSEPRDSAVYFCASGLVLLARNNEQFFGPGTRLTVL.

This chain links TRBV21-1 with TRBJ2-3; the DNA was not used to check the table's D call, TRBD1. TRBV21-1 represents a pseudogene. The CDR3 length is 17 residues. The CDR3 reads CASSKGDPGTAFYTQYF. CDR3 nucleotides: TGTGCCAGCAGCAAAGGGGACCCCGGGACAGCCTTCTATACGCAGTATTTT.

For the CDR3, the DNA is TGCGCCAGCAGCTTTGGGGGAACTACAGGCGGGGGGGAAGAGACCCAGTACTTC. It codes for CASSFGGTTGGGEETQYF. This rearrangement joins TRBV5-1 to TRBJ2-5; 9 bases align to TRBD2. This CDR3 region has 18 residues. CDR1 is SGHRS, CDR2 YFSETQ, per germline. J was trimmed by 3 bases and V by 2 bases; bases with no gene match: 14.

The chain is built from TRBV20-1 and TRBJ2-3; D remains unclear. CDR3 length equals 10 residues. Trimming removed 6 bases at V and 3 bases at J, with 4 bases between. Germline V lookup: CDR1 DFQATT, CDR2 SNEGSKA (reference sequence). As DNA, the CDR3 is TGCAGTGCCGTTACAGATACGCAGTATTTT. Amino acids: CSAVTDTQYF.

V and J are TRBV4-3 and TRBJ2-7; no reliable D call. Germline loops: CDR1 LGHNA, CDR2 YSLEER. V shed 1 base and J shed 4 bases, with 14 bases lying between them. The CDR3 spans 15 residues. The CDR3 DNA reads TGCGCCAGCAGCCAAGCGGCCGGGTCTTCGTACGAGCAGTACTTC. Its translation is CASSQAAGSSYEQYF.

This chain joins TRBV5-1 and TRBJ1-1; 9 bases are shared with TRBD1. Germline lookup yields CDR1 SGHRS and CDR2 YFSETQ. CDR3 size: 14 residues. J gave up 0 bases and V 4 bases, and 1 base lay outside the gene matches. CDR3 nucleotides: TGCGCCAGCAGCCGACAGGGGGTGAACACTGAAGCTTTCTTT. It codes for CASSRQGVNTEAFF.

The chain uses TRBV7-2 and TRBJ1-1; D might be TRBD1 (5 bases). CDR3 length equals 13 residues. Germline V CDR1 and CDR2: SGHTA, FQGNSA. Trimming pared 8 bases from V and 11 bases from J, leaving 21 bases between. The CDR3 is CASALLRGVPAFF. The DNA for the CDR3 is TGTGCCAGCGCCTTATTACGGGGGGTGCCGGCTTTCTTT.

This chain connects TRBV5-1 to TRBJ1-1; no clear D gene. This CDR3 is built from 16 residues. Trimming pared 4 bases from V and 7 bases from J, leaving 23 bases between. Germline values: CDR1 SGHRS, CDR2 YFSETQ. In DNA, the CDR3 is TGCGCCAGCAGCCTGGGAGAGGGCAGACGGGATTTTGAAGCTTTCTTT. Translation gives CASSLGEGRRDFEAFF. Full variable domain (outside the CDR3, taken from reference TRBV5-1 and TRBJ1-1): KAGVTQTPRYLIKTRGQQVTLSCSPISGHRSVSWYQQTPGQGLQFLFEYFSETQRNKGNFPGRFSGRQFSNSRSEMNVSTLELGDSALYLCASSLGEGRRDFEAFFGQGTRLTVV.

CDR3 DNA: TGTGCCAGCAGCGTAGGGGGGGGAACCGAGCAGTACTTC. Translating gives CASSVGGGTEQYF. The V and J genes are TRBV9 and TRBJ2-7, with 7 nucleotides matching TRBD2. V shed 0 bases, J shed 6 bases, and the junction held 3 bases outside the gene matches. The germline V gene encodes CDR1 SGDLS and CDR2 YYNGEE. The CDR3 has 13 amino acids.

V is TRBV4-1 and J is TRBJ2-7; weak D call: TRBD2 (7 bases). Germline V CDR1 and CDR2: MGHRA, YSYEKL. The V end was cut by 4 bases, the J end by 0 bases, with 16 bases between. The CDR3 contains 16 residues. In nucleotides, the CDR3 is TGCGCCAGCAGCCCCCAATCGGGGGGCCGCTCCTACGAGCAGTACTTC. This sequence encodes CASSPQSGGRSYEQYF.

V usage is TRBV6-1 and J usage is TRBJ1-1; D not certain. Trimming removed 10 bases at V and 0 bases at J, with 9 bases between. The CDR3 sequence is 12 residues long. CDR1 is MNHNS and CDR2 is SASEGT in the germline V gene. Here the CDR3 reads CATWGVNTEAFF. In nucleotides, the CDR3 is TGTGCCACCTGGGGAGTGAACACTGAAGCTTTCTTT.

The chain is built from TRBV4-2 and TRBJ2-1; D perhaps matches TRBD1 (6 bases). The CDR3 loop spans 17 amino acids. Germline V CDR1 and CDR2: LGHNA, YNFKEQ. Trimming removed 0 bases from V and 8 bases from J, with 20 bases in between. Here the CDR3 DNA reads TGTGCCAGCAGCCAAGAAATGGGTGGGGGCGGTCGGGATGAGCAGTTCTTC. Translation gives CASSQEMGGGGRDEQFF.

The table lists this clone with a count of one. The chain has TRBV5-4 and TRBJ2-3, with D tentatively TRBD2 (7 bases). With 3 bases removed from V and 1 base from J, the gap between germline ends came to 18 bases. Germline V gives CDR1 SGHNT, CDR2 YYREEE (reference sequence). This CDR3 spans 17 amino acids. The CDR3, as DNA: TGTGCCAGCAGCTCCGGTACAGGGAGGGTGGGCACAGATACGCAGTATTTT. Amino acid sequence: CASSSGTGRVGTDTQYF.

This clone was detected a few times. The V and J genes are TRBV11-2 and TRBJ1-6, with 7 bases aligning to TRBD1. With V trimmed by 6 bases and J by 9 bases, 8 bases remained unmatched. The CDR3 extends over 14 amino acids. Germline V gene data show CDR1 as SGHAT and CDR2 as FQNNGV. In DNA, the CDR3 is TGTGCCAGCAGTCAGACAGGGATAACTTCACCCCTCCACTTT. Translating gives CASSQTGITSPLHF.

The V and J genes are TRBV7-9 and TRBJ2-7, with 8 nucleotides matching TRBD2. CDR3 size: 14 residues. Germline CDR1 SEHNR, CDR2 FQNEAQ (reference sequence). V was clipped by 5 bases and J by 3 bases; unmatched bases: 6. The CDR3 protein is CASSPFAGGYEQYF. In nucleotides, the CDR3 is TGTGCCAGCAGCCCCTTCGCGGGGGGCTACGAGCAGTACTTC.

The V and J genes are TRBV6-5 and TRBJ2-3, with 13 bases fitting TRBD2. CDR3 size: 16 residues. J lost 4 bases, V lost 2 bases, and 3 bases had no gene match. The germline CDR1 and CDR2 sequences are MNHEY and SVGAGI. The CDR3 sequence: CASSYRTSGRADTQYF. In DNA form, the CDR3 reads TGTGCCAGCAGTTACCGGACTAGCGGGAGAGCAGATACGCAGTATTTT.

This CDR3 is CASRPGGTTGELFF. Written as DNA, the CDR3 is TGTGCCAGCAGACCCGGGGGGACAACCGGGGAGCTGTTTTTT. The gene calls are TRBV6-6 and TRBJ2-2; D is perhaps TRBD2 (7 bases). The CDR3 contains 14 residues. V lost 6 bases and J 5 bases, leaving 13 bases between the germline ends. Germline V gives CDR1 MNHNY, CDR2 SVGAGI (reference sequence).

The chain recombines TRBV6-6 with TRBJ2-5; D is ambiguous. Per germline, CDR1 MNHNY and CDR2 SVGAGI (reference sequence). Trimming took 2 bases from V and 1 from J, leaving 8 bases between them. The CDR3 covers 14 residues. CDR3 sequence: CASSYPVRQETQYF. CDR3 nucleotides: TGTGCCAGCAGTTACCCGGTTCGCCAAGAGACCCAGTACTTC.

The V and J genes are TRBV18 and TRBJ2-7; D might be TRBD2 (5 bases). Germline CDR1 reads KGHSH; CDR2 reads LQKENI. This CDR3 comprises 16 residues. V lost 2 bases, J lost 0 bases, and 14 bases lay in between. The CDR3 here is CASSPMTTTSSYEQYF. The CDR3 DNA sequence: TGTGCCAGCTCACCAATGACTACGACGAGCTCCTACGAGCAGTACTTC. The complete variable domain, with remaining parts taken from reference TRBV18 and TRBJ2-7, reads NAGVMQNPRHLVRRRGQEARLRCSPMKGHSHVYWYRQLPEEGLKFMVYLQKENIIDESGMPKERFSAEFPKEGPSILRIQQVVRGDSAAYFCASSPMTTTSSYEQYFGPGTRLTVT.